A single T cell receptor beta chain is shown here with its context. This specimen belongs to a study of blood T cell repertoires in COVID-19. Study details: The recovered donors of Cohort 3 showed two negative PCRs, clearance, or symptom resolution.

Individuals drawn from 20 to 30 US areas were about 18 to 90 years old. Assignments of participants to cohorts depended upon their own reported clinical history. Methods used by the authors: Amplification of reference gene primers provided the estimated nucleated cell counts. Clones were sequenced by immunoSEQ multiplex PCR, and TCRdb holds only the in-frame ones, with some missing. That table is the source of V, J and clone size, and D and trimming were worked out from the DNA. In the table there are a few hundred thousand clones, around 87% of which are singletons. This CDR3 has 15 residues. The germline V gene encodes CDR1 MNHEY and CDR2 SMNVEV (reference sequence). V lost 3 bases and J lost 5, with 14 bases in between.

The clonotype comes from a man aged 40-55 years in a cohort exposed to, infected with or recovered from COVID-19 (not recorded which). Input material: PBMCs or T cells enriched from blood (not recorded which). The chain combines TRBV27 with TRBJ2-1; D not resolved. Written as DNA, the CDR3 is TGTGCCAGCAGTTTGGGCAACGTTCCCAACAATGAGCAGTTCTTC. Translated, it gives CASSLGNVPNNEQFF.